Listed here are 2 T cell receptor beta chains from one sample, sequenced in a study of beta chain features in type 1 diabetes. The whole isolated RNA underwent reverse transcription, so sequencing captured expressed TCRB transcripts. Assay used: immunoSEQ multiplex PCR; TCRdb lists only in-frame clones, some missing. The sample yields about 220,000 clones, approximately 10% seen once. Material: central memory CD4+ T cells from blood. The source of these receptors is a man aged 18 to 30 in good health.

There are a few counts of this clone. This chain connects TRBV10-2 to TRBJ1-1; D is uncertain. CDR1 and CDR2 (germline): WSHSY, SAAADI. V lost 5 bases and J lost 3, with 10 bases in between. This CDR3 region has 13 residues. The CDR3 region has the DNA TGCGCCAGCAGTCCAAAAAGGGACACTGAAGCTTTCTTT. Translating gives CASSPKRDTEAFF.

This clone has more than one count but fewer than ten. V and J are TRBV7-9 and TRBJ1-1; D remains unclear. The V gene's germline CDR1 is SEHNR and CDR2 FQNEAQ (reference sequence). Trimming removed 0 bases from V and 5 bases from J, with 13 bases in between. The CDR3 has 15 residues. The CDR3: CASSLATGRRTEAFF. The DNA for the CDR3 is TGTGCCAGCAGCTTAGCGACGGGAAGGCGGACTGAAGCTTTCTTT.